This T cell receptor beta chain was profiled in a study of OX40 agonist ivuxolimab in advanced cancers. General study results and limits: At 0.1 to 3.0 mg/kg, CD4+ and CD8+ blood T cells expanded clonally by week 6.

Comment on this clone: Its antigen is as yet unknown.

V was trimmed by 0 bases and J by 7 bases, leaving 8 bases between them. The germline gives CDR1 SGHRS, CDR2 YFSETQ. The CDR3 length is 12 residues. The table came from immunoSEQ multiplex PCR; TCRdb's copy has only in-frame clones and leaves some out. Among tens of thousands of clones, more than 90% were seen once, and the ten largest hold more than 0.3%. The starting material was CD4+ or CD8+ T cells sorted from blood, obtained in a trial of the OX40 agonist ivuxolimab. The TCR comes from an adult with an advanced solid tumor such as melanoma, head and neck, liver or kidney cancer. The chain has TRBV5-1 and TRBJ2-7; D is ambiguous. The CDR3 spells CASSLAGQEQYF. The DNA of the CDR3 is TGCGCCAGCAGCTTGGCCGGGCAAGAGCAGTACTTC.